The 30 T cell receptor beta chains in this list originate from one sample, sequenced in a study of blood T cells in healthy people across ages. Primed by a sample-barcoded 5' primer and a J-beta primer mix, a second PCR proceeded for roughly 7 to 12 cycles. In TCRdb, the 5' RACE reads were re-called with MiXCR into one record per CDR3 protein. The table has over a million distinct CDR3 sequences, approximately 59% seen once. The sample taken for sequencing was blood. The receptors were sampled from a man between 18 and 29 years old in good health.

As to this clonotype: The germline gene is not matched at one end of the junction; a read error may be the cause. The chain couples TRBV28 to TRBJ2-7; 7 bases line up with TRBD1. The CDR3 is made up of 14 amino acids. In germline, CDR1 is MDHEN, CDR2 SYDVKM. The CDR3 reads CASSFEGAVYEQYF. The CDR3 DNA reads TGTGCTAGCAGTTTCGAGGGGGCAGTGTACGAGCAGTACTTC.

There are a few counts of this clonotype. The chain uses TRBV29-1 and TRBJ1-2; the D gene is possibly TRBD1 (6 bases). Trimming cost V 7 bases and J 3 bases, with 12 bases left between them. Germline V CDR1 and CDR2: SQVTM, ANQGSEA. The CDR3 covers 12 residues. In DNA, the CDR3 is TGCAGCGCTCCGGACAGCTACTATGGCTACACCTTC. Protein sequence: CSAPDSYYGYTF.

The chain has TRBV5-5 and TRBJ2-1; 7 bases map to TRBD2. The germline CDR1 and CDR2 sequences are SGHKS and YYEKEE (reference sequence). The CDR3 consists of 16 residues. V gave up 1 base and J gave up 4 bases; unmatched junction bases: 8. CDR3 coding DNA: TGTGCCAGCAGCTTGCTTGCGGGAGAAAAATACAATGAGCAGTTCTTC. It codes for CASSLLAGEKYNEQFF.

The rearrangement joins TRBV3-1 to TRBJ2-7, with D uncertain. Germline CDR1 is LGHDT and CDR2 is YNNKEL (reference sequence). The CDR3 length is 18 residues. V lost 3 bases and J 0 bases, leaving 21 bases between the germline ends. The CDR3 loop reads CASSHKSPEVGSSYEQYF. As DNA, the CDR3 is TGTGCCAGCAGCCATAAATCGCCCGAGGTGGGTAGCTCCTACGAGCAGTACTTC.

The chain uses TRBV5-5 and TRBJ2-1; a possible D gene is TRBD2 (6 bases). The CDR3 consists of 16 residues. CDR1 is SGHKS, CDR2 YYEKEE, per germline (reference sequence). With 4 bases removed from V and 10 bases from J, the gap between germline ends came to 24 bases. The CDR3 DNA reads as TGTGCCAGCAGCGGAACACGGGACGCGGGACCGCCGGAGCAGTTCTTC. Protein: CASSGTRDAGPPEQFF.

This CDR3 reads CASSKGEGLGRNQETQYF. CDR3 in DNA: TGTGCCAGCAGCAAAGGCGAAGGATTAGGACGGAACCAAGAGACCCAGTACTTC. V usage is TRBV9 and J usage is TRBJ2-4; D is ambiguous. The end of the DNA fits TRBJ2-5 better, so the J call may be wrong. The CDR3 is 18 residues long. Germline-derived CDR1 and CDR2 are SGDLS and YYNGEE.

On this clonotype itself: Sequence at one end of the junction differs from germline and may be a read error. This chain uses TRBV6-2 or TRBV6-3 with TRBJ1-4; no firm D call. Germline lookup yields CDR1 MNHEY and CDR2 SVGEGT. The CDR3 consists of 11 residues. CDR3 sequence (DNA): TGTACCAGCAGTTATGGGTGGAAACTGTTTTTT. Its protein product is CTSSYGWKLFF.

The rearrangement links TRBV7-8 to TRBJ2-1, with 10 nucleotides matching TRBD2. The CDR3 runs 16 residues. The germline gives CDR1 SGHVS, CDR2 FQNEAQ. V was clipped by 4 bases and J by 7 bases; unmatched bases: 10. The CDR3 DNA sequence: TGTGCCAGCAGCTCTCGGCTGACTAGCGGGCGGAATGAGCAGTTCTTC. It translates to CASSSRLTSGRNEQFF.

This clonotype was observed a few times. The chain links TRBV29-1 to TRBJ2-7; D may be TRBD2 (7 bases). The ends were cut back, 6 bases at V and 2 bases at J, with 11 bases in the middle. Germline V gene sequence: CDR1 SQVTM, CDR2 ANQGSEA. CDR3 size: 12 residues. CDR3: CSVGGLAYEQYF. In nucleotides, the CDR3 is TGCAGCGTCGGGGGGCTAGCCTACGAGCAGTACTTC.

V and J are TRBV20-1 and TRBJ2-7; D may be TRBD1 (5 bases). Per germline, CDR1 DFQATT and CDR2 SNEGSKA (reference sequence). The CDR3 covers 12 residues. CDR3 DNA sequence: TGCACCGTCCCCGGCAGGGCCTACGAGCAGTACTTC. Translating it yields CTVPGRAYEQYF.

This chain joins TRBV4-1 and TRBJ1-2; D remains unclear. CDR3 length: 15 residues. Per the germline V gene, CDR1 is MGHRA and CDR2 is YSYEKL. V was pared by 0 bases and J by 4 bases, with 12 bases between. Here the CDR3 reads CASSQDWRVGYGYTF. In DNA form, the CDR3 reads TGCGCCAGCAGCCAAGATTGGCGGGTTGGCTATGGCTACACCTTC.

The V gene is TRBV20-1, the J gene TRBJ2-1; D unresolved. The germline V and J ends were trimmed by 6 bases and 3 bases, with 12 bases remaining between them. The CDR3 runs to 13 residues. CDR1 and CDR2 from the germline V gene are DFQATT and SNEGSKA (reference sequence). This CDR3 reads CSATFGSYNEQFF. Here the CDR3 DNA reads TGCAGTGCAACCTTCGGAAGCTACAATGAGCAGTTCTTC.

This clonotype was detected only once. V is TRBV6-1 and J is TRBJ1-2, with a tentative D call TRBD1 (5 bases). Germline CDR1 and CDR2: MNHNS and SASEGT. Trimming shortened V by 7 bases and J by 4 bases, and 13 bases separated the two germline ends. The CDR3 loop spans 13 amino acids. The DNA for the CDR3 is TGTGCCAGCACTTTGACCCAGGGCTATGGCTACACCTTC. This sequence encodes CASTLTQGYGYTF.

This clonotype came up a few times. V is TRBV6-1 and J is TRBJ2-3; 10 positions match TRBD2. The CDR3 consists of 16 residues. J lost 2 bases, V lost 4 bases, and 6 bases had no gene match. Per the germline V gene, CDR1 is MNHNS and CDR2 is SASEGT. The CDR3 here is CASSVRTSGATDTQYF. As DNA, the CDR3 is TGTGCCAGCAGTGTTAGGACTAGCGGCGCCACAGATACGCAGTATTTT.

CDR3 bases: TGCGCCAGCAGCCAAGTCCCCGTCGGCACAGATACGCAGTATTTT. Translation: CASSQVPVGTDTQYF. The rearrangement uses TRBV4-1 and TRBJ2-3; no reliable D call. The V end was cut by 1 base, the J end by 1 base, with 9 bases between. The CDR3 extends over 15 amino acids. Germline CDR1 and CDR2: MGHRA and YSYEKL.

The table lists this clonotype with a count of one. The J gene is TRBJ2-7, the V gene TRBV7-2; D is uncertain. Germline assignment: CDR1 SGHTA and CDR2 FQGNSA. The CDR3 has 13 amino acids. V was cut by 3 bases and J by 3 bases, with 9 bases left in between. DNA of the CDR3: TGTGCCAGCAGCTTCGACGGAAACTACGAGCAGTACTTC. Protein product: CASSFDGNYEQYF.

Only one count was recorded for this clonotype. V is TRBV7-9 and J is TRBJ2-1; 7 bases agree with TRBD1. The CDR3 spans 13 residues. Germline V gene lookup returns CDR1 SEHNR and CDR2 FQNEAQ (reference sequence). After removal of 5 bases from V and 8 bases from J, the junction contained 6 bases not matched to a gene. DNA for the CDR3: TGTGCCAGCAGCGACCGGGACAGCGATGAGCAGTTCTTC. Protein product: CASSDRDSDEQFF.

The chain is built from TRBV10-1 and TRBJ1-6; D is unresolved. V gave up 3 bases and J gave up 8 bases, with 8 bases separating them. The germline CDR1 and CDR2 sequences are WNHNN and SYGVQD (reference sequence). The CDR3 runs 13 residues. The CDR3 DNA sequence: TGCGCCAGCAGTGAAGGGTTAGATTCACCCCTCCACTTT. Translation: CASSEGLDSPLHF.

The chain employs TRBV7-2 and TRBJ2-5; no clear D gene. The CDR3 spans 14 residues. CDR1 is SGHTA and CDR2 is FQGNSA in the germline V gene. V lost 8 bases and J lost 3, with 16 bases in between. The CDR3 sequence is CASQPQEHKETQYF. Written as DNA, the CDR3 is TGTGCCAGCCAACCGCAGGAGCATAAAGAGACCCAGTACTTC. The full variable domain, in which reference TRBV7-2 and TRBJ2-5 provide the parts outside the CDR3, is GAGVSQSPSNKVTEKGKDVELRCDPISGHTALYWYRQSLGQGLEFLIYFQGNSAPDKSGLPSDRFSAERTGGSVSTLTIQRTQQEDSAVYLCASQPQEHKETQYFGPGTRLLVL.

The chain links TRBV11-2 to TRBJ2-5, with TRBD2 matching over 12 bases. The CDR3 is 15 amino acids. The V gene end was trimmed by 6 bases and the J gene end by 5 bases; junction bases not matched to a gene: 7. CDR1 and CDR2 from the germline V gene are SGHAT and FQNNGV. This CDR3 reads CASRSTSGRRETQYF. Written as DNA, the CDR3 is TGTGCCAGCAGATCTACTAGCGGGAGGAGGGAGACCCAGTACTTC.

In its sample, this clonotype was seen a few times. The chain is built from TRBV5-1 and TRBJ2-5; weak D call: TRBD2 (6 bases). This CDR3 region has 14 residues. Germline V gene lookup returns CDR1 SGHRS and CDR2 YFSETQ. Trimming removed 0 bases at V and 6 bases at J, with 12 bases between. The CDR3 here is CASSLVPGEQTQYF. The CDR3 bases are TGCGCCAGCAGCTTGGTTCCGGGGGAGCAGACCCAGTACTTC.

This clonotype turned up a few times. The chain links TRBV3-1 to TRBJ2-3; a weak D match, TRBD2 (6 bases). This CDR3 comprises 14 residues. Germline V gives CDR1 LGHDT, CDR2 YNNKEL (reference sequence). Trimming shortened V by 0 bases and J by 4 bases, and 8 bases separated the two germline ends. The CDR3 DNA sequence: TGTGCCAGCAGCCAAGACGGACTACCAGATACGCAGTATTTT. This sequence encodes CASSQDGLPDTQYF.

The chain links TRBV3-1 to TRBJ2-1, with a possible D match to TRBD2 (5 bases). Per germline, CDR1 LGHDT and CDR2 YNNKEL (reference sequence). V lost 1 base and J lost 0, with 13 bases in between. This CDR3 has 17 amino acids. The chain's CDR3 is CASSQVGLRSSYNEQFF. The CDR3 bases are TGTGCCAGCAGCCAAGTAGGACTCCGCTCCTCCTACAATGAGCAGTTCTTC.

This chain links TRBV2 with TRBJ2-7, with D perhaps assigned TRBD1 or TRBD2 (5 bases each). The CDR3 is 11 amino acids. The V gene's germline CDR1 is SNHLY and CDR2 FYNNEI. Trimming cost V 8 bases and J 6 bases, with 11 bases left between them. For the CDR3, the DNA is TGTGCCAGCGTGGGACCCCGCGAGCAGTACTTC. Protein product: CASVGPREQYF. The whole variable domain, filled in from reference TRBV2 and TRBJ2-7, reads EPEVTQTPSHQVTQMGQEVILRCVPISNHLYFYWYRQILGQKVEFLVSFYNNEISEKSEIFDDQFSVERPDGSNFTLKIRSTKLEDSAMYFCASVGPREQYFGPGTRLTVT.

This chain links TRBV29-1 with TRBJ1-1; D perhaps matches TRBD1 (6 bases). Trimming took 4 bases from V and 11 from J, leaving 11 bases between them. Germline loops: CDR1 SQVTM, CDR2 ANQGSEA. The CDR3 length is 10 residues. The CDR3 loop reads CSVVEGVAFF. The CDR3 nucleotides are TGCAGCGTTGTAGAGGGGGTGGCTTTCTTT.

The chain combines TRBV18 with TRBJ1-2; D gene unclear. V lost 3 bases and J 4 bases, leaving 12 bases between the germline ends. CDR1 is KGHSH and CDR2 is LQKENI in the germline V gene. The CDR3 sequence is 14 residues long. The CDR3: CASSPGILGYGYTF. The CDR3, as DNA: TGTGCCAGCTCACCTGGGATTTTGGGCTATGGCTACACCTTC.

This clonotype was observed a few times. This rearrangement joins TRBV27 to TRBJ2-3; D call uncertain. The V gene's germline CDR1 is MNHEY and CDR2 SMNVEV (reference sequence). This CDR3 region has 13 residues. Between the trimmed V and J ends, which lost 1 base and 2 bases, there was a span of 4 bases. CDR3 residues: CASSLLDTDTQYF. The DNA of the CDR3 is TGTGCCAGCAGTTTATTAGACACAGATACGCAGTATTTT.

The V call is TRBV27, the J call TRBJ2-7; D is possibly TRBD1 (7 bases). V gave up 6 bases and J gave up 6 bases, with 21 bases separating them. Germline V gives CDR1 MNHEY, CDR2 SMNVEV (reference sequence). The CDR3 has 15 residues. CDR3 sequence (DNA): TGTGCCAGCAGCTCAATTACAGGGGAGGAAGGCGAGCAGTACTTC. This gives the protein CASSSITGEEGEQYF.

The chain links TRBV27 to TRBJ1-5; D gene ambiguous. The CDR3 is 16 amino acids. CDR1 MNHEY and CDR2 SMNVEV come from the germline V gene (reference sequence). V lost 2 bases and J lost 7, with 18 bases in between. CDR3 amino acids: CASSLISGGVLQPQHF. The CDR3 DNA reads as TGTGCCAGCAGTTTAATTTCGGGAGGAGTGCTCCAGCCCCAGCATTTT.

The chain recombines TRBV3-1 with TRBJ2-1; 10 bases match TRBD2. From germline, CDR1 is LGHDT and CDR2 YNNKEL (reference sequence). The CDR3 extends over 16 amino acids. The V segment lost 4 bases and the J segment 4 bases; nucleotides outside the gene matches: 7. CDR3 bases: TGTGCCAGCAGCCGACTAGCGGGCCTAAGATACAATGAGCAGTTCTTC. Translated, it gives CASSRLAGLRYNEQFF.